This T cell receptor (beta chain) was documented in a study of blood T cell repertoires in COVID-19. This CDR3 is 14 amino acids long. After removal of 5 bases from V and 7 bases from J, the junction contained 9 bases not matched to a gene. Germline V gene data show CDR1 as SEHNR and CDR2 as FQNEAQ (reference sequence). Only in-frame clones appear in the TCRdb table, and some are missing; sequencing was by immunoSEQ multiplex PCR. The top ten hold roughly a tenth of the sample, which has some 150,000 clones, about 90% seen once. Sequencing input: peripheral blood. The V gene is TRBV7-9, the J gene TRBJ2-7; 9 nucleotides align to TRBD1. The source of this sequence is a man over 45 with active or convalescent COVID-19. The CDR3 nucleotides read TGTGCCAGCAGCCCCCCACAGGGGGCGGGGGAGCAGTACTTC. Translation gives CASSPPQGAGEQYF.